Given below is one T cell receptor beta chain in context. Its antigen is still unknown. The approximately 120-subject validation cohort, separate from the approximately 640-subject first cohort, included the donors. The sample originates from a study of cytomegalovirus exposure and HLA in healthy donors. At the level of the study: It was reported in a later analysis that the same platform had been used for the 100 to 150 validation repertoires as for the 666 first-cohort repertoires. Study results and caveats: With high specificity and sensitivity, the classifier reportedly diagnosed cytomegalovirus status.

Method: immunoSEQ multiplex PCR; TCRdb's copy keeps in-frame clones and lacks some. This sample has over 150,000 clones; more than 70% occur once, and the top ten carry 2% to 2.5%. Germline V lookup: CDR1 SEHNR, CDR2 FQNEAQ (reference sequence). The CDR3 covers 16 residues. Trimming pared 5 bases from V and 1 base from J, leaving 18 bases between. V is TRBV7-9 and J is TRBJ2-7, with D perhaps matching TRBD1 (6 bases). The sample taken for sequencing was PBMCs. This sequence was found in a human donor in good health. In DNA form, the CDR3 reads TGTGCCAGCAGCGCAGGGACGGGACAAAGGTCCTACGAGCAGTACTTC. Its protein is CASSAGTGQRSYEQYF.